This T cell receptor (beta chain) was documented in a study of cytomegalovirus exposure and HLA in healthy donors. General study results and limits: Highest at DRB1 and lowest at HLA-C, TCR association rates differed among HLA loci in a later analysis. The authors enumerated over 150 TCR beta chains as linked to cytomegalovirus.

The PCR was carried out with 60 Vbeta primers and 13 Jbeta primers. Generated by immunoSEQ multiplex PCR, the TCRdb table keeps only in-frame clones and is missing some. The sample spans more than 95,000 clones; the ten largest clones claim around 2.7%. In regard to this clone: Its antigen is still unknown.

The material sequenced was PBMCs. This clonotype originated in a man younger than 40 in good health and CMV-seronegative.

This CDR3 is CASSFGTVAGPYRQFF. CDR3 DNA sequence: TGTGCCAGCAGTTTCGGGACGGTAGCGGGACCTTATCGGCAGTTCTTC. This sequence joins TRBV28 and TRBJ2-1; 8 bases agree with TRBD2. The CDR3 totals 16 residues. With 3 bases clipped from V and 12 bases from J, the junction kept 16 bases outside the gene matches. CDR1 and CDR2 from the germline V gene are MDHEN and SYDVKM.